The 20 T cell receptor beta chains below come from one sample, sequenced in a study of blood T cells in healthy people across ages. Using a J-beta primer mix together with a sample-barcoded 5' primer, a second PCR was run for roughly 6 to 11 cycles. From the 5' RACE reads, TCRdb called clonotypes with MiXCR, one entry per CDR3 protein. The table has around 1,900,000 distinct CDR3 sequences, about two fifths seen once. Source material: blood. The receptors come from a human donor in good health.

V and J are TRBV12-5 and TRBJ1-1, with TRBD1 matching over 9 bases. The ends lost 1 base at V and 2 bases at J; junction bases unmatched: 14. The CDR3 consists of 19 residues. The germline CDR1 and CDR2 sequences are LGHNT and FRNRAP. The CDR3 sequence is CASGLANRGRWIRNTEAFF. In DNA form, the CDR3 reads TGTGCTAGTGGTTTGGCGAACAGGGGGCGCTGGATTAGAAACACTGAAGCTTTCTTT. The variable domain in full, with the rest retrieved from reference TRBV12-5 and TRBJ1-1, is DARVTQTPRHKVTEMGQEVTMRCQPILGHNTVFWYRQTMMQGLELLAYFRNRAPLDDSGMPKDRFSAEMPDATLATLKIQPSEPRDSAVYFCASGLANRGRWIRNTEAFFGQGTRLTVV.

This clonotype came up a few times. The CDR3 sequence is CSADEGQGQETQYF. The CDR3 bases are TGCAGTGCCGATGAGGGACAGGGCCAAGAGACCCAGTACTTC. The rearrangement uses TRBV20-1 and TRBJ2-5; 9 nucleotides line up with TRBD1. In germline, CDR1 is DFQATT, CDR2 SNEGSKA (reference sequence). CDR3 length: 14 amino acids. With V trimmed by 6 bases and J by 1 base, 6 bases remained unmatched.

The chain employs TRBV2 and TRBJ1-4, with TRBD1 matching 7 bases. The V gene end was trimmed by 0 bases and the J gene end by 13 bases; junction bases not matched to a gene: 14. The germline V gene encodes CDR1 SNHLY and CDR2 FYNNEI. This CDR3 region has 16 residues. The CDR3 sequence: CASSEASTGSYGRLFF. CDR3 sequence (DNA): TGTGCCAGCAGTGAAGCGTCGACAGGGTCTTATGGAAGACTGTTTTTT.

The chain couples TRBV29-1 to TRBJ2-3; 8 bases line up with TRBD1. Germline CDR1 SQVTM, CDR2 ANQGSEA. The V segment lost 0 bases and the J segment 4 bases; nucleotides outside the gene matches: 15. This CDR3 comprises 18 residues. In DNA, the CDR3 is TGCAGCGTTGAAGATCTTACGTTGCAGGGGGCGACGTCAGATACGCAGTATTTT. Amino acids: CSVEDLTLQGATSDTQYF.

The CDR3 region is CATSTGTGGGDEQFF. DNA of the CDR3: TGTGCCACCAGCACCGGGACTGGCGGGGGAGATGAGCAGTTCTTC. The chain couples TRBV15 to TRBJ2-1; 7 positions match TRBD2. The CDR3 spans 15 residues. V trimming: 4 bases; J trimming: 8 bases; junction bases outside the gene matches: 11. Germline V gene data show CDR1 as LNHNV and CDR2 as YYDKDF (reference sequence).

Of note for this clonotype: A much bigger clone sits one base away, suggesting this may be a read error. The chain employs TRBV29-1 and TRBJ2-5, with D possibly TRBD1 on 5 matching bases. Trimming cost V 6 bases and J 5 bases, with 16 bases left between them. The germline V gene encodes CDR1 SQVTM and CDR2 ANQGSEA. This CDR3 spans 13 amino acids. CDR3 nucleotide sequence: TGCAGCGTGGGCAGGGTGTTCACGGAGACCCAGTACTTC. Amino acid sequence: CSVGRVFTETQYF.

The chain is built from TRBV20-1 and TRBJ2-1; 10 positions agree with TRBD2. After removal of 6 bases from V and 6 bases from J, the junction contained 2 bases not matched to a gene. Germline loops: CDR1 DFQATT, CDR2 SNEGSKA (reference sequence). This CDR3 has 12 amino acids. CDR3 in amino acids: CSAAGGPNEQFF. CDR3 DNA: TGCAGTGCAGCGGGGGGGCCCAATGAGCAGTTCTTC.

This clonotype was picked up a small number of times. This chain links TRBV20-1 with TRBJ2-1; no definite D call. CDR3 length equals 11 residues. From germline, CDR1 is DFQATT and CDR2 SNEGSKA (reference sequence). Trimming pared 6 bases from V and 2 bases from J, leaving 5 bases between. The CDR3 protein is CSASPYNEQFF. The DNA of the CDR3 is TGCAGTGCCTCCCCCTACAATGAGCAGTTCTTC.

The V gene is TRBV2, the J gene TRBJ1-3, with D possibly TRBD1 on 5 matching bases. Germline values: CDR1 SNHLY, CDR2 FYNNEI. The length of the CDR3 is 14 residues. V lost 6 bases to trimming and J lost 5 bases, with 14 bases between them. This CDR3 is CASRLSGRRNTIYF. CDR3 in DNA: TGTGCCAGCAGGCTGTCAGGGAGACGAAACACCATATATTTT.

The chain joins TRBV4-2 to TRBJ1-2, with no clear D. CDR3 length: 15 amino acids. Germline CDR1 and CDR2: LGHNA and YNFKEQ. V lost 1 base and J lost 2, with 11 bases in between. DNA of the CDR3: TGTGCCAGCAGCCAAGTTTCAGGAATCAACTATGGCTACACCTTC. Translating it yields CASSQVSGINYGYTF.

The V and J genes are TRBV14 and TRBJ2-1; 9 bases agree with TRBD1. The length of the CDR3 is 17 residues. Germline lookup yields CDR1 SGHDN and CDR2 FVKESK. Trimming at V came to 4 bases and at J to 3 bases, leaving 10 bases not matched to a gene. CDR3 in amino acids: CASSRLGGTGHYNEQFF. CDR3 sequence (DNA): TGTGCCAGCAGCCGTCTGGGCGGGACAGGGCACTACAATGAGCAGTTCTTC.

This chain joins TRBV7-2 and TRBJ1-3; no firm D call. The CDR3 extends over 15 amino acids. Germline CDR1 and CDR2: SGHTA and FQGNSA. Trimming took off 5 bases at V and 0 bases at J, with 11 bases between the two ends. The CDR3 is CASSLTLFSGNTIYF. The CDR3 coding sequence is TGTGCCAGCAGCCTGACCCTATTCTCTGGAAACACCATATATTTT.

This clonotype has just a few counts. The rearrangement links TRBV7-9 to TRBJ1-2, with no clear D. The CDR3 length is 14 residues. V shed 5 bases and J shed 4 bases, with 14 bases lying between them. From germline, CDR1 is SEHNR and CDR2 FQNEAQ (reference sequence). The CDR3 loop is CASSLDHMIYGYTF. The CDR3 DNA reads TGTGCCAGCAGCCTAGACCACATGATCTATGGCTACACCTTC.

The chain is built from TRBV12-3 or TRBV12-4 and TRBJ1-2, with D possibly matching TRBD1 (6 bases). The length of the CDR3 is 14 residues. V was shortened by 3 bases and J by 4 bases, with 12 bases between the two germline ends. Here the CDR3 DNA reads TGTGCCAGCAGTTTGGACAGCACAATCTATGGCTACACCTTC. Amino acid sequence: CASSLDSTIYGYTF.

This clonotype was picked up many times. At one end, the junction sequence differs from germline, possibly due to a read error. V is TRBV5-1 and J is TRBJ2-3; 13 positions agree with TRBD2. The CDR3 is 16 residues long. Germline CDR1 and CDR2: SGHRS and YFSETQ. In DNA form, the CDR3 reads TGTGCCAGCAGCTCCACTAGCGGGGGGGGCACAGATACGCAGTATTTT. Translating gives CASSSTSGGGTDTQYF.

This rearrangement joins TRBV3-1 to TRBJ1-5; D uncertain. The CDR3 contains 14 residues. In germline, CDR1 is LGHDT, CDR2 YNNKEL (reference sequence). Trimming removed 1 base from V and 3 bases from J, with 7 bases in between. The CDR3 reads CASSQGQFNQPQHF. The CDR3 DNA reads TGTGCCAGCAGCCAAGGGCAGTTCAATCAGCCCCAGCATTTT.

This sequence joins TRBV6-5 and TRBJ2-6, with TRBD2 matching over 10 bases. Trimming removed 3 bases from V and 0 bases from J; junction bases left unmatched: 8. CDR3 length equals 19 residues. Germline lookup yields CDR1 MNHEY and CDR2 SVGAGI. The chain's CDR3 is CASSYDGAGGSSGANVLTF. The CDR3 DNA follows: TGTGCCAGCAGTTATGATGGAGCGGGGGGGAGCTCTGGGGCCAACGTCCTGACTTTC.

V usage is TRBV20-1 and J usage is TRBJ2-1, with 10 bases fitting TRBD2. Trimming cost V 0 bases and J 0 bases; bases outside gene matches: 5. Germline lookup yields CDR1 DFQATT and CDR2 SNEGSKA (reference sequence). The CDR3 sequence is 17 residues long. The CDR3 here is CSARDGASGGSYNEQFF. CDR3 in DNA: TGCAGTGCTAGAGATGGAGCTAGCGGGGGCTCCTACAATGAGCAGTTCTTC.

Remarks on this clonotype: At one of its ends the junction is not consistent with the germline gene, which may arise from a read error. In nucleotides, the CDR3 is TGTGCCAGCAGTTACGGGCAGATATCTAACTATGGCTGCACCTTC. Residues: CASSYGQISNYGCTF. V and J are TRBV6-5 and TRBJ1-2, with D unresolved. CDR1 is MNHEY and CDR2 is SVGAGI in the germline V gene. The CDR3 runs 15 residues.

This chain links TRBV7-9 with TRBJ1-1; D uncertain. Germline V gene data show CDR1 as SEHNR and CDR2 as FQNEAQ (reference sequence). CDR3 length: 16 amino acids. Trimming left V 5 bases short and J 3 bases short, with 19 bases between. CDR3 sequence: CASSPIGRGGDTEAFF. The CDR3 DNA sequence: TGTGCCAGCAGCCCGATTGGTCGGGGAGGCGACACTGAAGCTTTCTTT.